Listed below are T cell receptor beta chains from one sample, sequenced in a study of blood T cell repertoires in COVID-19. Libraries were prepared by immunoSEQ multiplex PCR; TCRdb keeps only in-frame clonotypes and omits some of them. The sample contains 160,000 or so clones, about nine tenths of which appear only once. What was sequenced was peripheral blood. The receptors originated from a man in his fifties or sixties with active or convalescent COVID-19. Each CDR3 is given with its conserved first and last residue. A D gene is named only where the DNA matches it firmly. Where a row states a size, it is once, few, many or the class of an expanded clone; other rows omit it.

d_call j_call v_call clone_size cdr3_nt cdr3_aa
TRBD1 TRBJ2-7 TRBV6-6 few TGTGCCAGCAGTTACCCGGCCGGGACAGGCTCCTACGAGCAGTACTTC CASSYPAGTGSYEQYF
TRBD1 TRBJ2-1 TRBV2 . TGTGCCAGCAGTGGAAGACAGGGGCCATATGAGCAGTTCTTC CASSGRQGPYEQFF
TRBD1 TRBJ2-3 TRBV19 once TGTGCCAGTTCTTGGGGACAGGGGTCAGATACGCAGTATTTT CASSWGQGSDTQYF
. TRBJ1-1 TRBV18 few TGTGCCAGCTCACCGACACAACTGAACACTGAAGCTTTCTTT CASSPTQLNTEAFF
TRBD1 TRBJ2-1 TRBV5-1 . TGCGCCAGCAGCCCCACGACAGGGGGCGATGAGCAGTTCTTC CASSPTTGGDEQFF
TRBD2 TRBJ2-7 TRBV24-1 . TGTGCCACCAGTGAACGGGGGGGGACATCGGGAACCTACGAGCAGTACTTC CATSERGGTSGTYEQYF
. TRBJ1-3 TRBV29-1 once TGCAGCGTTGAAGACAGTCGCTCTGGAAACACCATATATTTT CSVEDSRSGNTIYF
TRBD1 TRBJ1-1 TRBV5-1 . TGCGCCAGCACTTGGGACAGGGGACGAGCTTTCTTT CASTWDRGRAFF
TRBD2 TRBJ2-3 TRBV20-1 . TGCAGTGCGAGTAGGGCTAGCGGGGGGGCCGGGACAGATACGCAGTATTTT CSASRASGGAGTDTQYF
TRBD1 TRBJ1-6 TRBV15 . TGTGCCACCAGCAGAGATCAGGGGGCCGGCCTCCACTTT CATSRDQGAGLHF
. TRBJ2-5 TRBV5-4 . TGTGCCAGCAGCTTGTCTCGGGATAAAGAGACCCAGTACTTC CASSLSRDKETQYF
TRBD1 TRBJ1-5 TRBV7-2 . TGTGCCAGCAGCTTAGGACAGGGAAATCAGCCCCAGCATTTT CASSLGQGNQPQHF
. TRBJ1-6 TRBV7-9 . TGTGCCAGCAGCTTACTGCGGGTAAATTCACCCCTCCACTTT CASSLLRVNSPLHF
. TRBJ1-5 TRBV11-2 . TGTGCCAGCAGCCCCGACAGGTATAGGCCCCAGCATTTT CASSPDRYRPQHF
TRBD1 TRBJ1-1 TRBV7-9 . TGTGCCAGCAGCTTAAGGGGGCCGCACACTGAAGCTTTCTTT CASSLRGPHTEAFF
TRBD1 TRBJ2-7 TRBV5-1 . TGCGCCAGCAACTCGGGACAGGCTAGCTCCTACGAGCAGTACTTC CASNSGQASSYEQYF
. TRBJ1-5 TRBV30 . TGTGCCTGGAGTGTTCCCGGGGTACGACTGAATAGCAATCAGCCCCAGCATTTT CAWSVPGVRLNSNQPQHF
TRBD1 TRBJ1-6 TRBV19 few TGTGCCAGTACCCGGGACAGTTCCTATTCACCCCTCCACTTT CASTRDSSYSPLHF
. TRBJ1-1 TRBV7-9 few TGTGCCAGCAGCTTTGAGACAGCGAAGGGCACTGAAGCTTTCTTT CASSFETAKGTEAFF
TRBD1 TRBJ1-1 TRBV5-1 once TGCGCCAGCAGAAAGACAGGGGCTGTGAGCACTGAAGCTTTCTTT CASRKTGAVSTEAFF
TRBD2 TRBJ2-7 TRBV19 . TGTGCCAGTAGTAGCCGGTCTGGGCTAGCGGGCCCCATCTCCTACGAGCAGTACTTC CASSSRSGLAGPISYEQYF
TRBD2 TRBJ2-7 TRBV27 . TGTGCCAGCAGCCCCGCCCGCCTAGCGGGAGGCGGCGAGCAGTACTTC CASSPARLAGGGEQYF
. TRBJ2-1 TRBV7-2 . TGTGCCAGCAGCTATAACGGGGAGACCTACAATGAGCAGTTCTTC CASSYNGETYNEQFF
TRBD1 TRBJ2-6 TRBV6-1 . TGTGCCAGCAGTGACAGGGGGCTAACTGGGGCCAACGTCCTGACTTTC CASSDRGLTGANVLTF
. TRBJ1-1 TRBV10-1 . TGCGCCAGCAGTAGTCGGACAGCGGGGGGTGAAGCTTTCTTT CASSSRTAGGEAFF
. TRBJ2-3 TRBV21-1 . TGTGCCAGCAGCAAAGAAAGACTAGCGGGAGGGTTTCCAGATACGCAGTATTTT CASSKERLAGGFPDTQYF
TRBD1 TRBJ2-7 TRBV23-1 . TGCGCCAGCAGTCAACCGGGACAGGAGGGCTACGAGCAGTACTTC CASSQPGQEGYEQYF
. TRBJ2-7 TRBV20-1 . TGCAGTGCTAGTAAGGAGGGGTACGAGCAGTACTTC CSASKEGYEQYF
TRBD2 TRBJ2-3 TRBV19 . TGTGCCAGTAGTATCCAGCGGGGGGGGCGCGGGACAGATACGCAGTATTTT CASSIQRGGRGTDTQYF
TRBD2 TRBJ2-1 TRBV18 . TGTGCCAGCTCACCAGTTTTGACTAGCGGGATAGGGAATGAGCAGTTCTTC CASSPVLTSGIGNEQFF
TRBD1 TRBJ1-5 TRBV5-6 . TGTGCCAGCAGCTTGTTAGGTAGAACAGGGGTCAATCAGCCCCAGCATTTT CASSLLGRTGVNQPQHF
. TRBJ2-7 TRBV5-1 once TGCGCCAGCAGCTTGTTCACAGGGTCGGACGAGCAGTACTTC CASSLFTGSDEQYF
. TRBJ1-1 TRBV11-2 . TGTGCCAGCAGCTTAGGACCCCAGAGGAGACTGAACACTGAAGCTTTCTTT CASSLGPQRRLNTEAFF
TRBD2 TRBJ2-6 TRBV19 . TGTGCCAGCACCGGACTAGCGGGCTACTCTGGGGCCAACGTCCTGACTTTC CASTGLAGYSGANVLTF
. TRBJ1-2 TRBV11-3 . TGTGCCAGTGGGGGGGCTAACTATGGCTACACCTTC CASGGANYGYTF